This T cell receptor (beta chain) was retrieved from a study of PD-1 blockade in classical Hodgkin lymphoma. The CDR3 loop spans 14 amino acids. Trimming pared 5 bases from V and 2 bases from J, leaving 13 bases between. Germline loops: CDR1 SEHNR, CDR2 FQNEAQ (reference sequence). As concerns this clone: The identical CDR3 is also encoded by other nucleotide sequences in the sample.

Only in-frame clones appear in the TCRdb table, and some are missing; sequencing was by immunoSEQ multiplex PCR. The sample holds over 12,000 clones, 55% to 80% seen once. The patients all showed relapse after autologous stem cell transplantation, while their brentuximab vedotin exposure varied. The rearrangement uses TRBV7-9 and TRBJ2-7; D assignment may be TRBD1 or TRBD2 (5 bases each). The sample in question was peripheral blood mononuclear cells (PBMCs), obtained at baseline. The source is a human donor with classical Hodgkin lymphoma. The CDR3 region is CASSPGQLTYEQYF. CDR3 DNA: TGTGCCAGCAGCCCGGGGCAGCTAACCTACGAGCAGTACTTC.